The entry below describes one T cell receptor beta chain. Its antigen is not known. Using its own MiXCR run on the 5' RACE reads, TCRdb lists one record per CDR3 protein. The data contain hundreds of thousands of distinct CDR3 sequences, about 13% of them singletons. Trimming shortened V by 6 bases and J by 8 bases, and 14 bases separated the two germline ends. The CDR3 has 13 amino acids. This record comes from a study of T-cell memory formation after mild COVID-19. Study in general: Most TCR clusters belonged to a single donor. Study-wide results and caveats: Clones contracting day 15 to 85 were balanced CD4/CD8; later expanders leaned CD4+.

The chain carries TRBV12-3 or TRBV12-4 and TRBJ2-1; D gene ambiguous. The material sequenced was PBMCs or a T cell subset sorted from them (not recorded which). The receptor comes from a man in his late teens or twenties who had mild COVID-19 (a few samples of this study predate the infection). Cell type and time point are not known. This CDR3 reads CASSPRVQDEQFF. The DNA of the CDR3 is TGTGCCAGCAGCCCTAGAGTTCAGGATGAGCAGTTCTTC.